Listed below are T cell receptor beta chains from one sample, sequenced in a study of cytomegalovirus exposure and HLA in healthy donors. Libraries were prepared by immunoSEQ multiplex PCR; TCRdb keeps only in-frame clonotypes and omits some of them. The top ten hold about 1.4% of the sample, which has more than 150,000 clones, 65% to 85% seen once. Input material: PBMCs. The receptors originated from a girl aged 10 to 17 in good health and CMV-seropositive. CDR3s include the opening cysteine and the closing phenylalanine or tryptophan. D genes are given only for firm matches. Clone size is not always given. Where it is, it says once, few, many or a class for expanded clones.

CDR3 length	V gene	clone size	D gene	J gene	CDR3 protein	CDR3 DNA
16	TRBV13	-	TRBD2	TRBJ2-1	CASSQTTSGSYNEQFF	TGTGCCAGCAGCCAGACTACTAGCGGTTCCTACAATGAGCAGTTCTTC
13	TRBV9	-	-	TRBJ2-3	CASSVDRTDTQYF	TGTGCCAGCAGCGTAGACAGGACAGATACGCAGTATTTT
14	TRBV6-6	-	-	TRBJ1-2	CASSYTEIDHGYTF	TGTGCCAGCAGTTACACGGAGATCGACCATGGCTACACCTTC
12	TRBV7-9	-	-	TRBJ1-2	CASSLSDYGYTF	TGTGCCAGCAGCCTCTCGGACTACGGCTACACCTTC
13	TRBV29-1	-	TRBD1	TRBJ2-1	CSVGTGGYNEQFF	TGCAGCGTTGGGACAGGGGGGTACAATGAGCAGTTCTTC
14	TRBV19	once	TRBD2	TRBJ2-5	CASSIPSGQETQYF	TGTGCCAGTAGTATCCCTAGCGGACAAGAGACCCAGTACTTC
15	TRBV6-4	-	-	TRBJ1-1	CASSDSTTPNTEAFF	TGTGCCAGCAGTGACTCGACTACACCGAACACTGAAGCTTTCTTT
13	TRBV5-8	few	-	TRBJ1-1	CASSFRTGWEAFF	TGTGCCAGCAGCTTTCGGACGGGGTGGGAAGCTTTCTTT
12	TRBV29-1	-	-	TRBJ2-1	CSVQGGGDEQFF	TGCAGCGTCCAAGGGGGGGGCGATGAGCAGTTCTTC
15	TRBV10-3	-	-	TRBJ2-1	CAISFRSGSYNEQFF	TGTGCCATCAGTTTTAGGAGCGGCTCCTACAATGAGCAGTTCTTC
18	TRBV11-3	-	TRBD1	TRBJ2-7	CASSFPRDRTSSSYEQYF	TGTGCCAGCAGCTTCCCCCGGGACAGAACTTCTAGCTCCTACGAGCAGTACTTC
15	TRBV13	-	TRBD2	TRBJ2-7	CASSLVAGETYEQYF	TGTGCCAGCAGCCTAGTAGCGGGAGAGACCTACGAGCAGTACTTC
14	TRBV6-1	-	TRBD2	TRBJ2-1	CASILAGEGNEQFF	TGTGCCAGCATTCTAGCGGGAGAGGGCAATGAGCAGTTCTTC
15	TRBV4-2	-	-	TRBJ1-1	CASSQDAGMNTEAFF	TGTGCCAGCAGCCAAGATGCGGGGATGAACACTGAAGCTTTCTTT
14	TRBV19	few	TRBD2	TRBJ2-5	CASSQLAGGETQYF	TGTGCCAGTAGTCAGCTAGCGGGAGGGGAGACCCAGTACTTC
14	TRBV9	-	TRBD2	TRBJ2-1	CASRTGTSGNEQFF	TGTGCCAGCAGAACCGGGACTAGCGGGAATGAGCAGTTCTTC
15	TRBV28	-	-	TRBJ2-1	CASRNELARYNEQFF	TGTGCCAGCAGGAACGAGCTAGCGAGATACAATGAGCAGTTCTTC
13	TRBV19	-	TRBD2	TRBJ2-1	CASTSGRYNEQFF	TGTGCCAGTACTAGCGGGAGGTACAATGAGCAGTTCTTC
14	TRBV29-1	-	TRBD2	TRBJ2-7	CSVTTSGNSYEQYF	TGCAGCGTCACCACTAGCGGCAACTCCTACGAGCAGTACTTC
13	TRBV27	-	-	TRBJ1-5	CASSFGHLQPQHF	TGTGCCAGCAGTTTTGGACACCTACAGCCCCAGCATTTT